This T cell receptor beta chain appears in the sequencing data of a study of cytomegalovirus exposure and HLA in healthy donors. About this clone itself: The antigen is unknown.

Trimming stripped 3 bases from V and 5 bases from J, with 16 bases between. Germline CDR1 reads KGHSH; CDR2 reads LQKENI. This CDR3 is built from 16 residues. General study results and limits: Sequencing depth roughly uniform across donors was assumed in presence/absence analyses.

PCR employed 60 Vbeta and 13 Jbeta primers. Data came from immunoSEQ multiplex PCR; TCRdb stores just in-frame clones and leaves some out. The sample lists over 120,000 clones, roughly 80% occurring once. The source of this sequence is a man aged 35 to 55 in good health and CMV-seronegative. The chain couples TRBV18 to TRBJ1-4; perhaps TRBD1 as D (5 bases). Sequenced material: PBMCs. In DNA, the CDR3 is TGTGCCAGCTCACCCCGCGCACAGGATCCCAATGAAAAACTGTTTTTT. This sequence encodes CASSPRAQDPNEKLFF.